Below, 30 T cell receptor beta chains from the same sample are listed, as sequenced in a study of regulatory T cells in long-lasting Graves disease (dated by TCRdb to about 2021). The library was produced with multiplex PCR. TCRdb lists the instrument as Illumina HiSeq 4000. To build TCR beta libraries, CDR3 regions were amplified by Arm-PCR using iRepertoire HTBI primers. TCRdb reprocessed the public reads (quality trimming at Q25 with fastp, clone calling with MiXCR) and kept in-frame beta chains. Every entry covers one CDR3 protein and lists the most common genes and DNA from its rows. Here the sample has about 500,000 distinct CDR3 sequences; roughly 15% occur a single time. The ten biggest clones cover 9% to 15% of the sample. In the paper's terms, the time point label means: newly diagnosed GD, antithyroid drugs for less than 3 months. For both TCR sequencing and RNA sequencing, RNA was extracted from PBMCs using TRIzol.

The same specimen was also included in a second study, on T cells in Graves' hyperthyroidism and ophthalmopathy.

This specimen consisted of peripheral blood mononuclear cells (PBMCs), obtained at new diagnosis, from a patient treated with antithyroid drugs. These receptors came from a man in his forties with Graves disease. Donor details come from another sample of the same person, matched by shared clones.

This clonotype was observed at least ten times. V usage is TRBV30 and J usage is TRBJ2-1, with D uncertain. V lost 5 bases to trimming and J lost 8 bases, with 16 bases between them. The germline V gene encodes CDR1 GTSNPN and CDR2 SVGIG (reference sequence). The length of the CDR3 is 13 residues. CDR3 amino acids: CAWGRSLSDEQFF. CDR3 DNA sequence: TGTGCCTGGGGCCGGAGTTTGAGCGATGAGCAGTTCTTC.

With respect to this clonotype: Given a much more abundant clone one base away, this may be a read error. This chain uses TRBV28 with TRBJ2-4; maybe TRBD2 (5 bases). The CDR3 has 13 residues. The V gene lost 7 bases and the J gene lost 13 bases, with 20 bases spanning the gap. The V gene's germline CDR1 is MDHEN and CDR2 SYDVKM. This CDR3 is CASTAGSWNEQYF. CDR3 bases: TGTGCCAGCACCGCTGGGAGCTGGAATGAGCAGTACTTC.

This clonotype was recorded at least ten times. The rearrangement joins TRBV11-2 to TRBJ2-7, with 9 bases fitting TRBD1. Trimming removed 6 bases from V and 0 bases from J; junction bases left unmatched: 9. The CDR3 has 16 residues. Germline V gene data show CDR1 as SGHAT and CDR2 as FQNNGV. CDR3 DNA: TGTGCCAGCAGAAAGAACAGGGGGCAGAGCTCCTACGAGCAGTACTTC. It specifies CASRKNRGQSSYEQYF.

This clonotype was seen a single time. The rearrangement links TRBV19 to TRBJ2-5; a weak D match, TRBD2 (6 bases). Germline CDR1 is LNHDA and CDR2 is SQIVND (reference sequence). This CDR3 has 14 amino acids. V shed 2 bases and J shed 1 base, with 8 bases lying between them. Here the CDR3 DNA reads TGTGCCAGTAGTATAATCGGGGGCCAAGAGACCCAGTACTTC. It encodes CASSIIGGQETQYF.

Only a few counts were recorded for this clonotype. The rearrangement links TRBV28 to TRBJ2-2, with D maybe TRBD2 (5 bases). Germline V lookup: CDR1 MDHEN, CDR2 SYDVKM. This CDR3 has 12 amino acids. The ends were cut back, 7 bases at V and 5 bases at J, with 8 bases in the middle. The CDR3: CASIEGTGELFF. The CDR3 DNA sequence: TGTGCCAGCATCGAGGGAACCGGGGAGCTGTTTTTT.

In its sample, this clonotype was seen a few times. This chain uses TRBV19 with TRBJ2-1; D is perhaps TRBD1 (6 bases). The V gene lost 6 bases and the J gene lost 0 bases, with 9 bases spanning the gap. Germline CDR1 LNHDA, CDR2 SQIVND (reference sequence). The CDR3 spans 14 residues. The CDR3 coding sequence is TGTGCCAGTAGGGGGACACCCTCCTACAATGAGCAGTTCTTC. Its translation: CASRGTPSYNEQFF. The full variable domain, completed using reference TRBV19 and TRBJ2-1, is DGGITQSPKYLFRKEGQNVTLSCEQNLNHDAMYWYRQDPGQGLRLIYYSQIVNDFQKGDIAEGYSVSREKKESFPLTVTSAQKNPTAFYLCASRGTPSYNEQFFGPGTRLTVL.

J is TRBJ1-6 and V is TRBV2; 7 bases are a match to TRBD1. CDR1 and CDR2 (germline): SNHLY, FYNNEI. This CDR3 spans 14 amino acids. The V and J ends lost 7 bases and 14 bases, in that order; junction bases with no gene match: 14. The CDR3 coding sequence is TGTGCCAGCAAAAATACCACAGGGGAGCGAACCCTCCACTTT. This encodes CASKNTTGERTLHF.

This clonotype turned up a few times. One end of the junction varies from germline; a read error may be responsible. The chain carries TRBV28 and TRBJ2-2; D possibly corresponds to TRBD2 (5 bases). Germline lookup yields CDR1 MDHEN and CDR2 SYDVKM. The CDR3 sequence is 15 residues long. The CDR3 sequence: CASSSLRRNTGEPFF. The CDR3, as DNA: TGTGCCAGCAGTTCCTTAAGGAGGAACACCGGGGAGCCGTTTTTT. The whole variable domain, filled in from reference TRBV28 and TRBJ2-2, reads DVKVTQSSRYLVKRTGEKVFLECVQDMDHENMFWYRQDPGLGLRLIYFSYDVKMKEKGDIPEGYSVSREKKERFSLILESASTNQTSMYLCASSSLRRNTGEPFFGEGSRLTVL.

With regard to this clonotype: A much larger clone lies a single base off, so this may be a read error. CDR3 sequence (DNA): TGTGCCAGCAGTGAGGGGGGCTCGGGCGAAAGACTGTTTTTT. This sequence encodes CASSEGGSGERLFF. The chain recombines TRBV2 with TRBJ1-4; D is possibly TRBD1 (6 bases). CDR1 is SNHLY, CDR2 FYNNEI, per germline. The CDR3 is 14 amino acids.

As for this clonotype: This clone may be a read error of a much larger clone one base away. The rearrangement uses TRBV7-2 and TRBJ2-2; D remains ambiguous. Germline V gene lookup returns CDR1 SGHTA and CDR2 FQGNSA. This CDR3 has 13 amino acids. CDR3: CAGSPRWGGELFF. The CDR3 coding sequence is TGTGCCGGCAGCCCCCGGTGGGGCGGGGAGCTGTTTTTT.

This clonotype was observed many times. This chain uses TRBV30 with TRBJ2-7; possibly TRBD1 for D (5 bases). CDR3 length equals 18 residues. With 1 base removed from V and 1 base from J, the gap between germline ends came to 23 bases. CDR1 GTSNPN and CDR2 SVGIG come from the germline V gene (reference sequence). DNA of the CDR3: TGTGCCTGGAGTGGGGTAGGGGTTAATGGCGGCACTTCCTACGAGCAGTACTTC. This translates into CAWSGVGVNGGTSYEQYF.

The gene calls are TRBV7-3 and TRBJ2-3; TRBD2 matches 9 bases. CDR1 SGHTA and CDR2 FQGTGA come from the germline V gene. This CDR3 region has 15 residues. V lost 2 bases to trimming and J lost 5 bases; unmatched junction nucleotides: 5. This CDR3 is CASSLDGGRVDTQYF. The CDR3 DNA is TGTGCCAGCAGCTTAGACGGCGGGAGGGTAGATACGCAGTATTTT.

This clonotype has at least ten counts. V gene TRBV12-5 combines with J gene TRBJ2-5, with D maybe TRBD1 (6 bases). Between the trimmed V and J ends, which lost 6 bases and 5 bases, there was a span of 13 bases. Germline V gives CDR1 LGHNT, CDR2 FRNRAP. This CDR3 contains 13 residues. CDR3 loop: CASGLRDTETQYF. In DNA form, the CDR3 reads TGTGCTAGTGGACTAAGGGACACCGAGACCCAGTACTTC.

V usage is TRBV14 and J usage is TRBJ2-1; 12 bases fit TRBD2. Germline values: CDR1 SGHDN, CDR2 FVKESK. J gave up 2 bases and V 4 bases, and 18 bases lay outside the gene matches. This CDR3 has 21 amino acids. The CDR3 bases are TGTGCCAGCAGCCCCGGAGACCCGGGGGGGCTAGCGGGAGGGCCCTACAATGAGCAGTTCTTC. It specifies CASSPGDPGGLAGGPYNEQFF.

This clonotype was seen more than once but under ten times. CDR3 amino acids: CASSEAGGSYEQYF. CDR3 DNA: TGTGCCAGCAGTGAAGCCGGGGGTTCCTACGAGCAGTACTTC. The J gene is TRBJ2-7, the V gene TRBV2; TRBD2 is a possible D gene (6 bases). The CDR3 consists of 14 residues. Trimming pared 0 bases from V and 1 base from J, leaving 7 bases between. Germline CDR1 SNHLY, CDR2 FYNNEI.

This clonotype was found many times. This chain links TRBV29-1 with TRBJ2-7; TRBD1 agrees at 10 bases. Germline CDR1 is SQVTM and CDR2 is ANQGSEA. This CDR3 contains 16 residues. The junction had 14 bases not matched to a gene; V was cut back by 4 bases and J by 5 bases. In DNA, the CDR3 is TGCAGCGTTGCCTGGGGGGTGAGACAGGGGGCTCACGAGCAGTACTTC. Its translation is CSVAWGVRQGAHEQYF.

This clonotype has a handful of counts. J is TRBJ2-5 and V is TRBV19, with 7 bases identical to TRBD1. This CDR3 spans 14 amino acids. CDR1 LNHDA and CDR2 SQIVND come from the germline V gene (reference sequence). J was trimmed by 2 bases and V by 1 base; bases with no gene match: 1. This CDR3 is CASSIVGQQETQYF. Here the CDR3 DNA reads TGTGCCAGTAGTATAGTGGGACAGCAAGAGACCCAGTACTTC.

This clonotype was seen ten or more times. V usage is TRBV28 and J usage is TRBJ1-2, with D uncertain. Germline CDR1 reads MDHEN; CDR2 reads SYDVKM. Trimming stripped 7 bases from V and 3 bases from J, with 18 bases between. This CDR3 is 15 amino acids long. The CDR3 nucleotides are TGTGCCAGCACCTCCCCGGGAGTTCTTTACTATGGCTACACCTTC. It codes for CASTSPGVLYYGYTF.

This clonotype was picked up many times. The gene calls are TRBV7-9 and TRBJ2-7; tentatively, D is TRBD1 or TRBD2 (5 bases each). Germline-derived CDR1 and CDR2 are SEHNR and FQNEAQ (reference sequence). V was trimmed by 5 bases and J by 2 bases, leaving 13 bases between them. The CDR3 has 14 residues. The CDR3 loop reads CASSPMGRPYEQYF. As DNA, the CDR3 is TGTGCCAGCAGCCCCATGGGACGGCCCTACGAGCAGTACTTC.

At least ten counts were recorded for this clonotype. V is TRBV12-3 or TRBV12-4 and J is TRBJ1-4; possible D gene TRBD1, 6 bases. This CDR3 is 17 amino acids long. V gave up 2 bases and J gave up 4 bases, with 17 bases separating them. CDR3 bases: TGTGCCAGCAGTTTATCGGGCTCGGACAGTATTAATGAAAAACTGTTTTTT. It codes for CASSLSGSDSINEKLFF.

As for this clonotype: It may be a read error: a sequence one base away is much more abundant. The conserved phenylalanine or tryptophan is not found at the CDR3 terminus, so this likely reflects a read error. The chain links TRBV12-3 or TRBV12-4 to TRBJ2-3; possible D gene TRBD2, 6 bases. This CDR3 region has 15 residues. V lost 6 bases and J 0 bases, leaving 13 bases between the germline ends. This CDR3 is CASRPLADSTDTQYS. CDR3 coding DNA: TGTGCCAGCAGGCCTTTAGCGGATAGCACAGATACGCAGTATTCT.

This clonotype was seen ten or more times. V and J are TRBV2 and TRBJ2-3; D is unresolved. Germline assignment: CDR1 SNHLY and CDR2 FYNNEI. With 4 bases removed from V and 3 bases from J, the gap between germline ends came to 14 bases. CDR3 length equals 15 residues. As DNA, the CDR3 is TGTGCCAGCAGTGTCGGGCGATTTGGGACAGATACGCAGTATTTT. Its protein is CASSVGRFGTDTQYF. Complete variable domain (other parts from reference TRBV2 and TRBJ2-3): EPEVTQTPSHQVTQMGQEVILRCVPISNHLYFYWYRQILGQKVEFLVSFYNNEISEKSEIFDDQFSVERPDGSNFTLKIRSTKLEDSAMYFCASSVGRFGTDTQYFGPGTRLTVL.

The CDR3, as DNA: TGCAGTGCACATACTAGCGGGGGGAACACCGGGGAGCTGTTTTTT. Its translation is CSAHTSGGNTGELFF. V gene TRBV20-1 combines with J gene TRBJ2-2; 11 bases fit TRBD2. This CDR3 spans 15 amino acids. J gave up 1 base and V 6 bases, and 4 bases lay outside the gene matches. In germline, CDR1 is DFQATT, CDR2 SNEGSKA (reference sequence).

The J gene is TRBJ2-1, the V gene TRBV27, with 9 bases lining up with TRBD1. CDR1 and CDR2 from the germline V gene are MNHEY and SMNVEV (reference sequence). With 6 bases clipped from V and 5 bases from J, the junction kept 8 bases outside the gene matches. The CDR3 has 15 amino acids. Here the CDR3 DNA reads TGTGCCAGCAGATCCGGGGACAGGGCCAACAATGAGCAGTTCTTC. Its translation: CASRSGDRANNEQFF.

This clonotype showed up many times. The chain is built from TRBV24-1 and TRBJ1-1; the D gene is possibly TRBD1 (5 bases). V lost 5 bases and J lost 2, with 17 bases in between. The V gene's germline CDR1 is KGHDR and CDR2 SFDVKD. The CDR3 extends over 16 amino acids. CDR3 coding DNA: TGTGCCACCAGTGGTGGGCAGGGTAACCTCAACACTGAAGCTTTCTTT. Protein: CATSGGQGNLNTEAFF.

This clonotype was seen ten or more times. The gene calls are TRBV7-2 and TRBJ2-1; TRBD1 agrees at 7 bases. CDR1 and CDR2 (germline): SGHTA, FQGNSA. This CDR3 region has 15 residues. V lost 3 bases to trimming and J lost 0 bases; unmatched junction nucleotides: 2. Here the CDR3 reads CASSFDRASYNEQFF. In DNA form, the CDR3 reads TGTGCCAGCAGCTTCGACAGGGCCTCCTACAATGAGCAGTTCTTC.

The rearrangement links TRBV18 to TRBJ1-1; 10 nucleotides line up with TRBD1. Looked up from germline, CDR1 is KGHSH and CDR2 is LQKENI. This CDR3 contains 15 residues. The V segment lost 9 bases and the J segment 5 bases; nucleotides outside the gene matches: 12. The CDR3 loop reads CASSSGTGVGTEAFF. The CDR3 region has the DNA TGTGCCAGTTCTTCCGGGACAGGGGTGGGGACTGAAGCTTTCTTT.

A remark on this clonotype: A read error may explain this, as a much larger clone is one base away. The V call is TRBV6-2 or TRBV6-3, the J call TRBJ1-1, with D tentatively TRBD1 (6 bases). Germline V gives CDR1 MNHEY, CDR2 SVGEGT. This CDR3 is 14 amino acids long. The CDR3 sequence: CVSSFLGGKTEAFF. Here the CDR3 DNA reads TGTGTCAGCAGTTTCCTAGGGGGAAAGACTGAAGCTTTCTTT.

The chain has TRBV27 and TRBJ2-7; 11 bases line up with TRBD2. This CDR3 is 16 amino acids long. Trimming took 6 bases from V and 2 from J; bases not matched to a gene: 9. Germline CDR1 and CDR2: MNHEY and SMNVEV (reference sequence). The CDR3 here is CASSSGTSGFPYEQYF. The CDR3 bases are TGTGCCAGCAGCTCCGGGACTAGCGGCTTTCCCTACGAGCAGTACTTC.

The sample holds many counts of this clonotype. The J gene is TRBJ2-7, the V gene TRBV28, with 9 bases that match TRBD2. Trimming took 5 bases from V and 4 from J; bases not matched to a gene: 15. The CDR3 totals 17 residues. Per germline, CDR1 MDHEN and CDR2 SYDVKM. The CDR3 sequence is CASSPLVREGRSYEQYF. DNA for the CDR3: TGTGCCAGCAGTCCCCTTGTGCGGGAGGGCCGGAGTTACGAGCAGTACTTC.